The sequence of this TCR beta chain was determined in a study of T cell clones after liver transplantation. General study points: In a couple of subjects, few donor cells limited the measurable donor-reactive repertoire.

Sorting of unstimulated PBMCs yielded separate CD3+CD4+ and CD3+CD8+ fractions. This clone is a singleton in its sample. Its target is not known. Using immunoSEQ multiplex PCR, the repertoire was profiled, and TCRdb retains in-frame clones only, with some absent. The sample has 24,000 or so clones, about three quarters seen once; the top ten hold less than 3%. V was trimmed by 2 bases and J by 2 bases, leaving 7 bases between them. The CDR3 is 14 amino acids. Germline CDR1 and CDR2: MNHNY and SVGAGI (reference sequence). The starting material was CD4+ T cells from blood, obtained before liver transplant. The clonotype comes from a human donor who received a liver transplant. The chain has TRBV6-6 and TRBJ1-5; no clear D. In nucleotides, the CDR3 is TGTGCCAGCAGTTACGGGGTGGGCAATCAGCCCCAGCATTTT. Translation gives CASSYGVGNQPQHF.